Below are 29 T cell receptor beta chains sequenced from a single sample in a study of shared clonotypes between healthy human individuals. TCRdb keeps only in-frame clones here, not all; method: immunoSEQ multiplex PCR. The repertoire has fewer than 350,000 clones, roughly 84% of them found once; the top ten carry around 15%. Sequencing was done on a sample of memory CD8+ T cells sorted from blood. This sample's subset: CD45RO+ cells pooled with CCR7-negative TemRA cells. The source of these receptors is a man aged 18 to 29 in good health.

This rearrangement joins TRBV9 to TRBJ1-2; no definite D call. Looked up from germline, CDR1 is SGDLS and CDR2 is YYNGEE. V lost 2 bases and J 4 bases, leaving 9 bases between the germline ends. This CDR3 is 13 amino acids long. CDR3 sequence (DNA): TGTGCCAGCAGCGTGGAAGACGGCTATGGCTACACCTTC. Encoded protein: CASSVEDGYGYTF.

The chain couples TRBV18 to TRBJ1-2, with 9 bases aligning to TRBD1. CDR3 length equals 17 residues. The germline gives CDR1 KGHSH, CDR2 LQKENI. After removal of 2 bases from V and 5 bases from J, the junction contained 12 bases not matched to a gene. The CDR3 reads CASSPEVLWDRAYGYTF. The CDR3 DNA is TGTGCCAGCTCACCAGAGGTTTTATGGGACAGGGCGTATGGCTACACCTTC.

This clone showed up just a few times. This sequence joins TRBV6-1 and TRBJ1-6, with 8 bases matching TRBD1. CDR1 is MNHNS, CDR2 SASEGT, per germline. V dropped 2 bases and J dropped 7; count of bases not matched to a gene: 1. The CDR3 has 14 amino acids. CDR3 loop: CASSEYRGNSPLHF. The CDR3 coding sequence is TGTGCCAGCAGTGAATACAGGGGGAATTCACCCCTCCACTTT.

V and J are TRBV18 and TRBJ2-1; possibly TRBD1 for D (6 bases). Germline-derived CDR1 and CDR2 are KGHSH and LQKENI. The CDR3 extends over 14 amino acids. V shed 2 bases and J shed 4 bases, with 9 bases lying between them. The CDR3 loop reads CASSPNDRYNEQFF. In nucleotides, the CDR3 is TGTGCCAGCTCACCAAACGACAGGTACAATGAGCAGTTCTTC.

Written as DNA, the CDR3 is TGTGCCAGCAGCTTAATGCTTATGGACAATGAGCAGTTCTTC. Protein: CASSLMLMDNEQFF. J is TRBJ2-1 and V is TRBV7-2; no clear D gene. Per the germline V gene, CDR1 is SGHTA and CDR2 is FQGNSA. Trimming removed 2 bases from V and 5 bases from J, with 10 bases in between. The CDR3 is 14 amino acids.

This clone was counted a single time. The CDR3 region is CASQGTEAFF. CDR3 DNA sequence: TGTGCCAGCCAGGGCACTGAAGCTTTCTTT. The chain has TRBV2 and TRBJ1-1; D possibly corresponds to TRBD1 (5 bases). V was trimmed by 8 bases and J by 4 bases, leaving 5 bases between them. The V gene's germline CDR1 is SNHLY and CDR2 FYNNEI. CDR3 length equals 10 residues.

The genes are TRBV29-1 and TRBJ2-2; maybe TRBD2 (6 bases). Germline CDR1 is SQVTM and CDR2 is ANQGSEA. V lost 2 bases, J lost 0 bases, and 10 bases lay in between. This CDR3 contains 15 residues. As DNA, the CDR3 is TGCAGCGTTGAATGGCGGGGAGCGAACACCGGGGAGCTGTTTTTT. Translation gives CSVEWRGANTGELFF.

The V call is TRBV5-1, the J call TRBJ2-7; tentative D call: TRBD1 (6 bases). Looked up from germline, CDR1 is SGHRS and CDR2 is YFSETQ. The length of the CDR3 is 14 residues. Trimming stripped 1 base from V and 5 bases from J, with 13 bases between. CDR3 DNA: TGCGCCAGCAGCTTGTCTACAGGGAACCACGAGCAGTACTTC. Amino acid sequence: CASSLSTGNHEQYF.

This clone was observed a single time. This chain joins TRBV9 and TRBJ2-7; D might be TRBD2 (5 bases). Germline values: CDR1 SGDLS, CDR2 YYNGEE. The length of the CDR3 is 15 residues. V was cut by 0 bases and J by 6 bases, with 16 bases left in between. This CDR3 reads CASSVGNGVGAEQYF. CDR3 DNA: TGTGCCAGCAGCGTAGGTAACGGGGTGGGCGCCGAGCAGTACTTC.

The chain links TRBV5-4 to TRBJ1-3; 11 nucleotides agree with TRBD1. CDR3 length: 17 amino acids. V dropped 4 bases and J dropped 2; count of bases not matched to a gene: 8. Germline loops: CDR1 SGHNT, CDR2 YYREEE (reference sequence). The chain's CDR3 is CASSTGTGGFPGNTIYF. CDR3 DNA sequence: TGTGCCAGCAGCACCGGGACAGGGGGTTTCCCTGGAAACACCATATATTTT.

The chain uses TRBV19 and TRBJ2-7, with D unresolved. The V end was cut by 0 bases, the J end by 0 bases, with 6 bases between. CDR1 LNHDA and CDR2 SQIVND come from the germline V gene (reference sequence). The CDR3 totals 14 residues. DNA for the CDR3: TGTGCCAGTAGTATAGAATCAGACTCCTACGAGCAGTACTTC. Amino acid sequence: CASSIESDSYEQYF.

The V and J genes are TRBV5-4 and TRBJ1-6, with D maybe TRBD1 (5 bases). Trimming removed 0 bases at V and 11 bases at J, with 9 bases between. CDR1 and CDR2 (germline): SGHNT, YYREEE (reference sequence). This CDR3 comprises 13 residues. CDR3: CASSLERGPPLHF. Here the CDR3 DNA reads TGTGCCAGCAGCTTGGAACGGGGCCCACCCCTCCACTTT.

The chain links TRBV6-5 to TRBJ1-1; D is uncertain. The V and J ends lost 2 bases and 0 bases respectively, with 13 bases between them. CDR1 is MNHEY, CDR2 SVGAGI, per germline. The CDR3 covers 16 residues. CDR3 in amino acids: CASSYGSGIMNTEAFF. CDR3 DNA: TGTGCCAGCAGTTACGGGTCCGGAATCATGAACACTGAAGCTTTCTTT.

The J gene is TRBJ2-1, the V gene TRBV2; TRBD2 agrees at 7 bases. The CDR3 length is 15 residues. CDR1 is SNHLY, CDR2 FYNNEI, per germline. J gave up 2 bases and V 7 bases, and 8 bases lay outside the gene matches. DNA for the CDR3: TGTGCCAGCACTCGACGGGAGGCCCCCTACAATGAGCAGTTCTTC. It codes for CASTRREAPYNEQFF.

This chain joins TRBV11-2 and TRBJ2-7, with TRBD1 matching 7 bases. Germline trimming cut 5 bases from V and 2 bases from J; bases unmatched to any gene: 9. Germline V lookup: CDR1 SGHAT, CDR2 FQNNGV. The CDR3 runs to 15 residues. The DNA for the CDR3 is TGTGCCAGCAGCCGCACAGGGGATTACACCTACGAGCAGTACTTC. Translated: CASSRTGDYTYEQYF.

The gene calls are TRBV27 and TRBJ2-1; D uncertain. V shed 5 bases and J shed 0 bases, with 11 bases lying between them. The CDR3 contains 15 residues. CDR1 and CDR2 (germline): MNHEY, SMNVEV (reference sequence). CDR3 DNA sequence: TGTGCCAGCAGTCTAATTTCGAGCTCCTACAATGAGCAGTTCTTC. Amino acid sequence: CASSLISSSYNEQFF.

This clone was seen only once. The chain links TRBV18 to TRBJ1-2, with a tentative D call TRBD1 (5 bases). Germline V gene lookup returns CDR1 KGHSH and CDR2 LQKENI. Trimming took off 6 bases at V and 5 bases at J, with 19 bases between the two ends. CDR3 length equals 15 residues. The chain's CDR3 is CASSIGSGREYGYTF. As DNA, the CDR3 is TGTGCCAGCTCCATAGGATCCGGCAGGGAATATGGCTACACCTTC.

The sample holds a few counts of this clone. The CDR3 coding sequence is TGCGCCAGCAGCCAGTACCTAGGGCGGTCCAGCACCGGGGAGCTGTTTTTT. Residues: CASSQYLGRSSTGELFF. This chain links TRBV4-1 with TRBJ2-2; D not certain. V gave up 3 bases and J gave up 4 bases, with 18 bases separating them. The CDR3 length is 17 residues. Germline V gene sequence: CDR1 MGHRA, CDR2 YSYEKL.

The chain links TRBV18 to TRBJ2-7; D possibly corresponds to TRBD1 (6 bases). The CDR3 runs to 12 residues. CDR1 is KGHSH and CDR2 is LQKENI in the germline V gene. V gave up 6 bases and J gave up 3 bases, with 9 bases separating them. In DNA form, the CDR3 reads TGTGCCAGCTCGAAGGACAGCTACGAGCAGTACTTC. Translating gives CASSKDSYEQYF.

This rearrangement joins TRBV13 to TRBJ2-7; 9 bases are a match to TRBD1. The germline CDR1 and CDR2 sequences are PRHDT and FYEKMQ (reference sequence). The CDR3 loop spans 15 amino acids. Trimming at V came to 3 bases and at J to 5 bases, leaving 8 bases not matched to a gene. The DNA of the CDR3 is TGTGCCAGCAGCTTTCCGGGACAGGGCCACCACGAGCAGTACTTC. It codes for CASSFPGQGHHEQYF.

The chain combines TRBV5-4 with TRBJ2-7; D ambiguous. This CDR3 contains 14 residues. V lost 4 bases, J lost 0 bases, and 11 bases lay in between. The germline V gene has CDR1 SGHNT and CDR2 YYREEE (reference sequence). The CDR3 DNA follows: TGTGCCAGCAGCCTATACCCAGCCTCCTACGAGCAGTACTTC. The encoded protein is CASSLYPASYEQYF.

The CDR3 loop reads CASTRSGAHKSEQFF. For the CDR3, the DNA is TGTGCCAGCACAAGAAGCGGAGCGCATAAGAGTGAGCAGTTCTTC. The chain employs TRBV6-5 and TRBJ2-1, with D tentatively TRBD2 (5 bases). This CDR3 comprises 15 residues. Deletions cut 7 bases from V and 9 bases from J, with 22 bases between. Germline V gene sequence: CDR1 MNHEY, CDR2 SVGAGI.

The chain employs TRBV7-9 and TRBJ2-7, with D possibly matching TRBD2 (5 bases). Germline assignment: CDR1 SEHNR and CDR2 FQNEAQ (reference sequence). The germline V and J ends were trimmed by 7 bases and 3 bases, with 16 bases remaining between them. CDR3 length equals 14 residues. The CDR3 here is CASTGWDRLYEQYF. CDR3 bases: TGTGCCAGCACGGGGTGGGATCGTCTCTACGAGCAGTACTTC.

CDR3 protein: CASSFYGGSYEQYF. Written as DNA, the CDR3 is TGTGCCAGCAGTTTCTACGGCGGGTCCTACGAGCAGTACTTC. The V and J genes are TRBV27 and TRBJ2-7, with D possibly matching TRBD2 (5 bases). V shed 3 bases and J shed 1 base, with 10 bases lying between them. Germline lookup yields CDR1 MNHEY and CDR2 SMNVEV (reference sequence). CDR3 length: 14 residues.

This clone was picked up many times. V gene TRBV7-8 combines with J gene TRBJ2-1; 7 positions agree with TRBD2. Germline-derived CDR1 and CDR2 are SGHVS and FQNEAQ. The CDR3 sequence is 15 residues long. With V trimmed by 1 base and J by 9 bases, 9 bases remained unmatched. The CDR3 sequence is CASSLGLAVGGEQFF. Here the CDR3 DNA reads TGTGCCAGCAGCTTAGGCCTAGCGGTAGGCGGTGAGCAGTTCTTC.

The chain recombines TRBV11-2 with TRBJ2-2; D unresolved. The CDR3 sequence is 12 residues long. Looked up from germline, CDR1 is SGHAT and CDR2 is FQNNGV. Trimming pared 2 bases from V and 6 bases from J, leaving 4 bases between. In DNA form, the CDR3 reads TGTGCCAGCAGCTTAAAAGCCGGGGAGCTGTTTTTT. Its translation: CASSLKAGELFF.

This clone was observed a single time. The chain has TRBV30 and TRBJ2-1; 8 bases fit TRBD2. This CDR3 has 13 amino acids. Trimming at V came to 2 bases and at J to 15 bases, leaving 12 bases not matched to a gene. Germline-derived CDR1 and CDR2 are GTSNPN and SVGIG (reference sequence). The CDR3 coding sequence is TGTGCCTGGAGTCTAGGAGCGGGAGAAATCGGGTTCTTC. Translated: CAWSLGAGEIGFF. Full variable domain (outside the CDR3, taken from reference TRBV30 and TRBJ2-1): SQTIHQWPATLVQPVGSPLSLECTVEGTSNPNLYWYRQAAGRGLQLLFYSVGIGQISSEVPQNLSASRPQDRQFILSSKKLLLSDSGFYLCAWSLGAGEIGFFGPGTRLTVL.

Concerning this clone: The same CDR3 arises from other DNA sequences in this sample as well. The rearrangement uses TRBV27 and TRBJ2-3; D is uncertain. Germline values: CDR1 MNHEY, CDR2 SMNVEV (reference sequence). This CDR3 region has 13 residues. V was shortened by 2 bases and J by 1 base, with 4 bases between the two germline ends. The DNA for the CDR3 is TGTGCCAGCAGTTTAGGGCGCACAGATACGCAGTATTTT. Residues: CASSLGRTDTQYF.

The gene calls are TRBV9 and TRBJ1-6; 7 bases are shared with TRBD1. Trimming removed 0 bases from V and 9 bases from J; junction bases left unmatched: 3. Looked up from germline, CDR1 is SGDLS and CDR2 is YYNGEE. This CDR3 is 14 amino acids long. The CDR3 here is CASSVAGGGSPLHF. The CDR3 region has the DNA TGTGCCAGCAGCGTAGCAGGGGGAGGTTCACCCCTCCACTTT. The whole variable domain, remainder taken from reference TRBV9 and TRBJ1-6, is DSGVTQTPKHLITATGQRVTLRCSPRSGDLSVYWYQQSLDQGLQFLIQYYNGEERAKGNILERFSAQQFPDLHSELNLSSLELGDSALYFCASSVAGGGSPLHFGNGTRLTVT.